This TCR beta chain stems from a study of cytomegalovirus exposure and HLA in healthy donors. For the study at large: Early released data comprised 80 million or so unique TCRs from HLA-typed donors. Findings of the study overall: It was reported in a later analysis that an Asian-associated ancestry cluster showed fewer N-insertions than the roughly 670-donor mean. Another analysis was done later, and it associated approximately 18,000 TCR beta sequences with HLA alleles at 0.05 false discovery rate. For most TCR beta V segments, an earlier analysis put the productive rate at about 87% or about 30% of the time.

The germline V gene has CDR1 SGHAT and CDR2 FQNNGV. The ends lost 1 base at V and 4 bases at J; junction bases unmatched: 6. This CDR3 contains 16 residues. The study ran its PCR with 60 Vbeta and 13 Jbeta primers. Sequencing was performed with immunoSEQ multiplex PCR; in TCRdb, only in-frame clones are kept and a portion is missing. The table records around 100,000 clones, roughly three quarters of them present only once. In regard to this clone: Its antigen is unidentified.

The material sequenced was PBMCs. This chain joins TRBV11-2 and TRBJ2-4, with 8 bases fitting TRBD1. This clonotype originated in a male donor in good health and CMV-seropositive. This CDR3 reads CASSLGSRQGKNIQYF. CDR3 bases: TGTGCCAGCAGCTTAGGGTCAAGACAGGGGAAAAACATTCAGTACTTC.